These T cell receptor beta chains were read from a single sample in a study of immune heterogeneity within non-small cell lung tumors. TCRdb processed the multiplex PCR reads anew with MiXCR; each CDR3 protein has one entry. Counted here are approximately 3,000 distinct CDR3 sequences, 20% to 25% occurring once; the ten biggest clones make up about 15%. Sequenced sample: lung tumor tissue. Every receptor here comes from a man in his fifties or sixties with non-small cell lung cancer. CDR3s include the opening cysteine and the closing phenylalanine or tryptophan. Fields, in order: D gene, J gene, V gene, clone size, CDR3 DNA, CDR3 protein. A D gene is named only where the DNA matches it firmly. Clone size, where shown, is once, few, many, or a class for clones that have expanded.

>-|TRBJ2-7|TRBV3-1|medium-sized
TGTGCCAGCAGCCAAGGAGGAAGGGGTCGTGGGCAGTACTTC
CASSQGGRGRGQYF
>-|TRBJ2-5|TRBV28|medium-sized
TGTGCCAGCAGTTTCATCGGGAATCAAGAGACCCAGTACTTC
CASSFIGNQETQYF
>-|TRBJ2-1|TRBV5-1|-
TGCGCCAGCAGCTTGGCCGGGGCTCTAGGGTTGAATGGGCAGTTCTTC
CASSLAGALGLNGQFF
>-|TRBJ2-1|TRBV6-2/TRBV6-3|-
TGTGCCAGCAGTTACGCCGGAAGCTCCTACAATGAGCAGTTCTTC
CASSYAGSSYNEQFF
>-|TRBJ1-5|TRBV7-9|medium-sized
TGTGCCAGCCAGGGGATCGGCAATCAGCCCCAGCATTTT
CASQGIGNQPQHF
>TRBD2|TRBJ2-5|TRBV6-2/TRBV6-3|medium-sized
TGTGCCAGCAGTTTCCCACCGGGACTAGCGGGAGGAGAGACCCAGTACTTC
CASSFPPGLAGGETQYF
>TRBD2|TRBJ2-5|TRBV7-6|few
TGTGCCTGCAGCTTAGCCCCAGCCTCGGGACTAGCGGGAGGGTACCAAGAGACCCAGTACTTC
CACSLAPASGLAGGYQETQYF
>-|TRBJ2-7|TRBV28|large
TGTGCCAGTGCGAGGGGGCGGGAGGACTCTAAGACCTACGAGCAGTACTTC
CASARGREDSKTYEQYF
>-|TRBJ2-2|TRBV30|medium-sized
TGTGCCTGGAACTCTCCTCACACCGGGGAGCTGTTTTTT
CAWNSPHTGELFF
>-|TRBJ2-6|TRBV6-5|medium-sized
TGTGCCAGCAGTTCGAGCTCTGGGGCCAACGTCCTGACTTTC
CASSSSSGANVLTF
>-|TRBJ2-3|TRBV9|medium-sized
TGTGCCAGCAGCGCACCAGGAATGGGGACCACAGATACGCAGTATTTT
CASSAPGMGTTDTQYF
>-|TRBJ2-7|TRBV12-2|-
TGTGCAAGTCGCTTAGCGCATCGGAGCGACAAACACTACGAGCAGTACTTC
CASRLAHRSDKHYEQYF
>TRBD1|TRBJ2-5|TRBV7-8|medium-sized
TGTGCCAGCGGCCCACAGGGGGCTTCAGGAGAGACCCAGTACTTC
CASGPQGASGETQYF
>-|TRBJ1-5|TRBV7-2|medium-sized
TGTGCCAGCAGCTTAGAAGGGTATAGCAATCAGCCCCAGCATTTT
CASSLEGYSNQPQHF
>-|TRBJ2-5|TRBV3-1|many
TGTGCCAGCAGGCGGACAGCGAGTAAAGAGACCCAGTACTTC
CASRRTASKETQYF
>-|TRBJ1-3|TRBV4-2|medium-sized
TGTGCCAGCAGCCAAGAGCTAAGAAGCTCTGGAAACACCATATATTTT
CASSQELRSSGNTIYF
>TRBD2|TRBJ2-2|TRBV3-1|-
TGTGCCAGCAGCCAAGAGGGGGGGAGCACCGGGGAGCTGTTTTTT
CASSQEGGSTGELFF
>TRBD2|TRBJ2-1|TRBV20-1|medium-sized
TGCAGTGCTAGAGTGCCTTATAGCGGGAGGGCCAATGAGCAGTTCTTC
CSARVPYSGRANEQFF
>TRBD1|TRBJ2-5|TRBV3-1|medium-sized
TGTGCCAGCAGCCAATCGACAGGGGGGGAGACCCAGTACTTC
CASSQSTGGETQYF
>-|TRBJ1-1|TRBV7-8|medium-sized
TGTGCCAGCAGCTTAGATGCAGGGTTGAACACTGAAGCTTTCTTT
CASSLDAGLNTEAFF
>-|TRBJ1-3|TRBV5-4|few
TGTGCCAGCAGCGCCAGGCTGGAGTCTGGAAACACCATATATTTT
CASSARLESGNTIYF
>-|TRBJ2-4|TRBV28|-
TGTGCCAGCAGAGCAACAGTGGAAGACATTCAGTACTTC
CASRATVEDIQYF
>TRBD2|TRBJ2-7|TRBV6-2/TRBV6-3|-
TGTGCCAGCAGCCCGGGGGGGACCCTTTACGATCAGTACTTC
CASSPGGTLYDQYF
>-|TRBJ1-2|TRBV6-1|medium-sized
TGTGCCAGCAGTTCGACGGCGAACTATGGCTACACCTTC
CASSSTANYGYTF
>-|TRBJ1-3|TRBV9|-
TGTGCCAGCAGCCCGACACGCTCTGGAAACACCATATATTTT
CASSPTRSGNTIYF
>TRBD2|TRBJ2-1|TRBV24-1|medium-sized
TGTGCCACCAGTGCCCTGGGACTAGCGGGAGTGGCTGAGCAGTTCTTC
CATSALGLAGVAEQFF
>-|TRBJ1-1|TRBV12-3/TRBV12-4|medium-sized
TGTGCCAGCAGTTTAGGGGGGTTTCCTGAAGCTTTCTTT
CASSLGGFPEAFF
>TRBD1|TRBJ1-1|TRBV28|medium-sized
TGTGCCAGCAGGACGGGACAGCGTGAAGCTTTCTTT
CASRTGQREAFF
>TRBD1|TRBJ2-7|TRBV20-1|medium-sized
TGCAGTGCTAGAGACCAGGCAGGGGGCGAGCAGTACTTC
CSARDQAGGEQYF
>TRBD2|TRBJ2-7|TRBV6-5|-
TGTGCCAGCAGTTACGGGACTAGCGGGAACTCCTACGAGCAGTACTTC
CASSYGTSGNSYEQYF
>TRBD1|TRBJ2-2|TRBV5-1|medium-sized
TGCGCCAGCAGCTTGGGGACAGGGGTGAACACCGGGGAGCTGTTTTTT
CASSLGTGVNTGELFF
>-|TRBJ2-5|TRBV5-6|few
TGTGCCAGCAGCTTTAAACAGGGAGACGAGACCCAGTACTTC
CASSFKQGDETQYF
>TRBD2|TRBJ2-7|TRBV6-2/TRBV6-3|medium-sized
TGTGCCAGCAGTTACTCAACTAGCGGTTCCTACGAGCAGTACTTC
CASSYSTSGSYEQYF
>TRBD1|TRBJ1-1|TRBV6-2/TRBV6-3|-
TGTGCCCCCAGAACAGGGGGGCGGGCAAACACTGAAGCTTTCTTT
CAPRTGGRANTEAFF
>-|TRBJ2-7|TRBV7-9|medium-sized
TGTGCCAGCAGCTTAGGACAATACGAGCAGTACTTC
CASSLGQYEQYF
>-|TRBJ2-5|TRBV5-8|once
TGTGCCAGCAGCTCCCCAGCTGCGAAGACCCAGTACTTC
CASSSPAAKTQYF
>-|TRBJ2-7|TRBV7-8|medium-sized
TGTGCCAGCAGCCCCCCAGGGACTTCCTACGAGCAGTACTTC
CASSPPGTSYEQYF
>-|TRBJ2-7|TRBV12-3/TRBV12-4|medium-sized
TGTGCCAGCAGTTTATTAGGCGAGACCAATGCCTACGAGCAGTACTTC
CASSLLGETNAYEQYF
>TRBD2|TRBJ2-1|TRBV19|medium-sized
TGTGCCAGTAGCGGGACTAGCGGACCCCTCAATGAGCAGTTCTTC
CASSGTSGPLNEQFF